A selection of T cell receptor beta chains follows, all from one sample in a study of shared clonotypes between healthy human individuals. Using immunoSEQ multiplex PCR, the repertoire was profiled, and TCRdb retains in-frame clones only, with some absent. Of about 980,000 clones in the sample, 60% to 85% were seen once. Sequencing input: memory CD4+ T cells sorted from blood. These receptors all come from a young man in good health. The CDR3 runs from the conserved cysteine through the conserved F or W. D genes are given only for firm matches. Clone size appears in some rows only: once, few, many, or a class for an expanded clone.

clone_size: .
j_call: TRBJ2-7
d_call: .
v_call: TRBV10-3
cdr3_nt: TGTGCCATCAGTGAGTCCATAATAGCGGACTCCTACGAGCAGTACTTC
cdr3_aa: CAISESIIADSYEQYF

clone_size: .
j_call: TRBJ2-1
d_call: .
v_call: TRBV11-3
cdr3_nt: TGTGCCAGCAGCTCTGGGGGAAATGAGCAGTTCTTC
cdr3_aa: CASSSGGNEQFF

clone_size: .
j_call: TRBJ1-1
d_call: .
v_call: TRBV7-9
cdr3_nt: TGTGCCAGCAGCTTAGATGCGGGAAGGGAAGCTTTCTTT
cdr3_aa: CASSLDAGREAFF

clone_size: .
j_call: TRBJ2-1
d_call: TRBD2
v_call: TRBV19
cdr3_nt: TGTGCCAGTAGGGCTAGCGGATACTACAATGAGCAGTTCTTC
cdr3_aa: CASRASGYYNEQFF

clone_size: .
j_call: TRBJ1-6
d_call: .
v_call: TRBV5-1
cdr3_nt: TGCGCCAGCAGCTTGGAGCAGCAAAATTCACCCCTCCACTTT
cdr3_aa: CASSLEQQNSPLHF

clone_size: .
j_call: TRBJ2-1
d_call: TRBD2
v_call: TRBV2
cdr3_nt: TGTGCCAGCACTGGGAATAGCGGGGGGACCAATGAGCAGTTCTTC
cdr3_aa: CASTGNSGGTNEQFF

clone_size: .
j_call: TRBJ2-5
d_call: .
v_call: TRBV6-5
cdr3_nt: TGTGCCAGCAGTTACTCGTACGCCCAGAGCCAAGAGACCCAGTACTTC
cdr3_aa: CASSYSYAQSQETQYF

clone_size: few
j_call: TRBJ1-1
d_call: .
v_call: TRBV5-6
cdr3_nt: TGTGCCAGCAGCGCCCAACCGGCGGGGCTTGGCACTGAAGCTTTCTTT
cdr3_aa: CASSAQPAGLGTEAFF

clone_size: .
j_call: TRBJ2-1
d_call: TRBD2
v_call: TRBV5-1
cdr3_nt: TGCGCCAGCAGCTTGGAGGGGAGGGCGCTTGAGCAGTTCTTC
cdr3_aa: CASSLEGRALEQFF

clone_size: .
j_call: TRBJ1-2
d_call: .
v_call: TRBV29-1
cdr3_nt: TGCAGCGTTTGGGGGGGATATGGCTACACCTTC
cdr3_aa: CSVWGGYGYTF

clone_size: .
j_call: TRBJ1-5
d_call: TRBD1
v_call: TRBV30
cdr3_nt: TGTGCCTGGAGTGGGGGACAGGGCAACAATCAGCCCCAGCATTTT
cdr3_aa: CAWSGGQGNNQPQHF

clone_size: .
j_call: TRBJ2-3
d_call: TRBD2
v_call: TRBV4-2
cdr3_nt: TGTGCCAGCAGCCCTACTAGCGGAAGCACAGATACGCAGTATTTT
cdr3_aa: CASSPTSGSTDTQYF

clone_size: .
j_call: TRBJ2-3
d_call: TRBD1
v_call: TRBV18
cdr3_nt: TGTGCCAGCTCACCAGGGACAGGGGGCGGTGCAGATACGCAGTATTTT
cdr3_aa: CASSPGTGGGADTQYF

clone_size: .
j_call: TRBJ2-3
d_call: .
v_call: TRBV5-4
cdr3_nt: TGTGCCAGCAGCTTGGCGGGGATGGATACGCAGTATTTT
cdr3_aa: CASSLAGMDTQYF

clone_size: .
j_call: TRBJ2-7
d_call: .
v_call: TRBV7-2
cdr3_nt: TGTGCCAGCAGCTTATCATATCGGTCAGCCTACGAGCAGTACTTC
cdr3_aa: CASSLSYRSAYEQYF

clone_size: few
j_call: TRBJ2-5
d_call: .
v_call: TRBV30
cdr3_nt: TGTGCCTGGTCTGGGGGTGGGGAGACCCAGTACTTC
cdr3_aa: CAWSGGGETQYF

clone_size: few
j_call: TRBJ2-4
d_call: .
v_call: TRBV7-2
cdr3_nt: TGTGCCAGCAGCCGCACTACGGCTGGAAACATTCAGTACTTC
cdr3_aa: CASSRTTAGNIQYF

clone_size: .
j_call: TRBJ2-5
d_call: .
v_call: TRBV2
cdr3_nt: TGTGCCAGCACCGGGAGATTCCCCCATGGGACCCAGTACTTC
cdr3_aa: CASTGRFPHGTQYF

clone_size: few
j_call: TRBJ2-3
d_call: TRBD2
v_call: TRBV10-3
cdr3_nt: TGTGCCATCAGTGAGGGTAGCGGGGGGGCAGGTGATACGCAGTATTTT
cdr3_aa: CAISEGSGGAGDTQYF

clone_size: .
j_call: TRBJ2-7
d_call: .
v_call: TRBV2
cdr3_nt: TGTGCCAGCAGTGCCGGGACCAGGGGCTACGAGCAGTACTTC
cdr3_aa: CASSAGTRGYEQYF

clone_size: .
j_call: TRBJ2-6
d_call: .
v_call: TRBV4-1
cdr3_nt: TGCGCCAGCAGCCAAGGGGAACCCGGGGCCAACGTCCTGACTTTC
cdr3_aa: CASSQGEPGANVLTF

clone_size: .
j_call: TRBJ1-2
d_call: .
v_call: TRBV6-5
cdr3_nt: TGTGCCAGCACCTCCCCCGGGGCGGGCTATGGCTACACCTTC
cdr3_aa: CASTSPGAGYGYTF

clone_size: .
j_call: TRBJ2-7
d_call: .
v_call: TRBV10-3
cdr3_nt: TGTGCCATCAGTGGTACAGGGTATTGGGACGAGCAGTACTTC
cdr3_aa: CAISGTGYWDEQYF

clone_size: few
j_call: TRBJ2-5
d_call: .
v_call: TRBV10-3
cdr3_nt: TGTGCCATCAGGGCAGGGGCCCCTCCAGAAGAGACCCAGTACTTC
cdr3_aa: CAIRAGAPPEETQYF

clone_size: .
j_call: TRBJ1-5
d_call: TRBD1
v_call: TRBV5-5
cdr3_nt: TGTGCCAGCAGCTTGGGGACAGGGGTGGGCAATCAGCCCCAGCATTTT
cdr3_aa: CASSLGTGVGNQPQHF

clone_size: .
j_call: TRBJ1-2
d_call: .
v_call: TRBV7-2
cdr3_nt: TGTGCCAGCAGCCTGACACCTACTAATGGCTACACCTTC
cdr3_aa: CASSLTPTNGYTF

clone_size: .
j_call: TRBJ1-4
d_call: .
v_call: TRBV7-9
cdr3_nt: TGTGCCAGCAGCTTTCGGGGTGCTAATGAAAAACTGTTTTTT
cdr3_aa: CASSFRGANEKLFF

clone_size: .
j_call: TRBJ2-1
d_call: .
v_call: TRBV10-1
cdr3_nt: TGCGCCAGCAGTGAGTCGATCGCTGGCGAGCAGTTCTTC
cdr3_aa: CASSESIAGEQFF

clone_size: .
j_call: TRBJ1-6
d_call: .
v_call: TRBV28
cdr3_nt: TGTGCCAGCAGAACCGGACAGCATAATTCACCCCTCCACTTT
cdr3_aa: CASRTGQHNSPLHF

clone_size: .
j_call: TRBJ1-6
d_call: TRBD1
v_call: TRBV6-5
cdr3_nt: TGTGCCAGCAGACGGGACAGTAATTCACCCCTCCACTTT
cdr3_aa: CASRRDSNSPLHF

clone_size: .
j_call: TRBJ2-3
d_call: .
v_call: TRBV30
cdr3_nt: TGTGCCTGGAGTGTGGAAGATACGCAGTATTTT
cdr3_aa: CAWSVEDTQYF

clone_size: .
j_call: TRBJ2-4
d_call: TRBD2
v_call: TRBV7-2
cdr3_nt: TGTGCCAGCAGCTTATGGGGGGGCAAAAACATTCAGTACTTC
cdr3_aa: CASSLWGGKNIQYF

clone_size: .
j_call: TRBJ2-7
d_call: .
v_call: TRBV27
cdr3_nt: TGTGCCAGCAGAGGGATCTTAACCTACGAGCAGTACTTC
cdr3_aa: CASRGILTYEQYF

clone_size: .
j_call: TRBJ1-4
d_call: TRBD1
v_call: TRBV18
cdr3_nt: TGTGCCAGCTCTGACAGGGTGGAAGGGAAACTGTTTTTT
cdr3_aa: CASSDRVEGKLFF

clone_size: .
j_call: TRBJ2-3
d_call: TRBD2
v_call: TRBV30
cdr3_nt: TGTGCCTGGACTAGCGGGGGGCGGGATACGCAGTATTTT
cdr3_aa: CAWTSGGRDTQYF

clone_size: .
j_call: TRBJ2-2
d_call: TRBD1
v_call: TRBV5-1
cdr3_nt: TGCGCCAGCAGCTTGACAGGGGCAAACACCGGGGAGCTGTTTTTT
cdr3_aa: CASSLTGANTGELFF

clone_size: few
j_call: TRBJ2-3
d_call: TRBD2
v_call: TRBV29-1
cdr3_nt: TGCAGCACCGGCGGGGAGGGCCGGAGAGCGTATTTT
cdr3_aa: CSTGGEGRRAYF

clone_size: .
j_call: TRBJ2-7
d_call: .
v_call: TRBV2
cdr3_nt: TGTGCCAGCAGTGGGAAGAACTTTTACTCCTACGAGCAGTACTTC
cdr3_aa: CASSGKNFYSYEQYF

clone_size: .
j_call: TRBJ2-6
d_call: .
v_call: TRBV15
cdr3_nt: TGTGCCACCAGCAGAGAATCCTCTGGGGCCAACGTCCTGACTTTC
cdr3_aa: CATSRESSGANVLTF

clone_size: .
j_call: TRBJ1-6
d_call: .
v_call: TRBV5-6
cdr3_nt: TGTGCCAGCAGCTTTCGTCGGGGTTCCTATAATTCACCCCTCCACTTT
cdr3_aa: CASSFRRGSYNSPLHF

clone_size: .
j_call: TRBJ1-1
d_call: .
v_call: TRBV11-2
cdr3_nt: TGTGCCAGCAGCCCCGTGGTGGGTGAAGCTTTCTTT
cdr3_aa: CASSPVVGEAFF

clone_size: medium-sized
j_call: TRBJ1-1
d_call: .
v_call: TRBV6-4
cdr3_nt: TGTGCCAGCAGTGACACCGACAGAAGGACTGAAGCTTTCTTT
cdr3_aa: CASSDTDRRTEAFF

clone_size: .
j_call: TRBJ2-7
d_call: TRBD1
v_call: TRBV5-4
cdr3_nt: TGTGCCAGCAGCAAGGGGGACAGCTCCTACGAGCAGTACTTC
cdr3_aa: CASSKGDSSYEQYF

clone_size: .
j_call: TRBJ2-7
d_call: TRBD1
v_call: TRBV5-6
cdr3_nt: TGTGCCAGCAGCTTGGACAGGGGGGCCTACGAGCAGTACTTC
cdr3_aa: CASSLDRGAYEQYF

clone_size: .
j_call: TRBJ2-7
d_call: TRBD1
v_call: TRBV2
cdr3_nt: TGTGCCAGCAGTCTGGGACAGTTGGCGCAGTACTTC
cdr3_aa: CASSLGQLAQYF

clone_size: once
j_call: TRBJ1-5
d_call: .
v_call: TRBV6-1
cdr3_nt: TGTGCCAGCAGTGGAGGGGTCTCAGGGCAGCCCCAGCATTTT
cdr3_aa: CASSGGVSGQPQHF

clone_size: .
j_call: TRBJ2-3
d_call: .
v_call: TRBV5-1
cdr3_nt: TGCGCCAGCAGCTTGGATTTTACAGATACGCAGTATTTT
cdr3_aa: CASSLDFTDTQYF

clone_size: .
j_call: TRBJ2-3
d_call: TRBD2
v_call: TRBV11-3
cdr3_nt: TGTGCCAGCAGCTACGGGACTAGCGGAGATACGCAGTATTTT
cdr3_aa: CASSYGTSGDTQYF

clone_size: .
j_call: TRBJ1-2
d_call: .
v_call: TRBV2
cdr3_nt: TGTGCCAGCAGTGTTTTCACAGGCGGCTACACCTTC
cdr3_aa: CASSVFTGGYTF

clone_size: once
j_call: TRBJ1-5
d_call: .
v_call: TRBV4-3
cdr3_nt: TGCGCCAGCAGCCAAGATTTGGGCGTCTTTAGCAATCAGCCCCAGCATTTT
cdr3_aa: CASSQDLGVFSNQPQHF

clone_size: .
j_call: TRBJ2-2
d_call: .
v_call: TRBV29-1
cdr3_nt: TGCAGCGTAGAGCCGGGATCGAACACCGGGGAGCTGTTTTTT
cdr3_aa: CSVEPGSNTGELFF

clone_size: .
j_call: TRBJ2-5
d_call: TRBD2
v_call: TRBV15
cdr3_nt: TGTGCCACCAGCACAGGGACTAGCCCACAAGAGACCCAGTACTTC
cdr3_aa: CATSTGTSPQETQYF

clone_size: .
j_call: TRBJ2-2
d_call: .
v_call: TRBV10-2
cdr3_nt: TGCGCCAGCAAGGGGGGATACACCGGGGAGCTGTTTTTT
cdr3_aa: CASKGGYTGELFF

clone_size: .
j_call: TRBJ2-6
d_call: .
v_call: TRBV18
cdr3_nt: TGTGCCAGCTCACCATCTCTCATCTCTGGGGCCAACGTCCTGACTTTC
cdr3_aa: CASSPSLISGANVLTF

clone_size: .
j_call: TRBJ1-1
d_call: .
v_call: TRBV5-5
cdr3_nt: TGTGCCAGCAGCTTGGCCCCCAGGGGTGAAGCTTTCTTT
cdr3_aa: CASSLAPRGEAFF

clone_size: .
j_call: TRBJ2-2
d_call: .
v_call: TRBV14
cdr3_nt: TGTGCCAGCAGCCAAGCGGGGGCCGGGGAGCTGTTTTTT
cdr3_aa: CASSQAGAGELFF

clone_size: few
j_call: TRBJ1-2
d_call: .
v_call: TRBV11-2
cdr3_nt: TGTGCCAGCAGCTCACAGGTGTCTAACTATGGCTACACCTTC
cdr3_aa: CASSSQVSNYGYTF

clone_size: few
j_call: TRBJ2-3
d_call: TRBD1
v_call: TRBV10-3
cdr3_nt: TGTGCCATCAGTCCGGGACAGGGGGTCGCAGATACGCAGTATTTT
cdr3_aa: CAISPGQGVADTQYF